The sequence of this T cell receptor beta chain was determined in a study of blood T cell repertoires in COVID-19. This CDR3 is 14 amino acids long. The assay was immunoSEQ multiplex PCR, and TCRdb's table has in-frame clones only and misses some. The table includes more than 100,000 clones, about three quarters detected once. The clonotype originates from a human donor with acute or convalescent COVID-19. The donor label of this sample is uncertain. Specimen: peripheral blood. The rearrangement links TRBV21-1 to TRBJ1-1; the table gives TRBD1 as D, unverified against the DNA. TRBV21-1 is a recognized pseudogene. CDR3 sequence reads: CASTNPQGNTEAFF. CDR3 sequence (DNA): TGTGCCAGCACCAATCCCCAGGGGAACACTGAAGCTTTCTTT.